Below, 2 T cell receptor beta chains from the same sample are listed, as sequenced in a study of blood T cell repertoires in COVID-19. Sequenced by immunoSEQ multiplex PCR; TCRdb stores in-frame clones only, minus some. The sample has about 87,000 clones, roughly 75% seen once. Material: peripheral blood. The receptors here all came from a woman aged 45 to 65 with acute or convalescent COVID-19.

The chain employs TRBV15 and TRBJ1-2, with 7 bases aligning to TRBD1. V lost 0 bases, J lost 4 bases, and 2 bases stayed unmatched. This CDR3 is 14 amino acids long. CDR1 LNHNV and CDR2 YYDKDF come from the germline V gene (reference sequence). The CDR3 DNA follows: TGTGCCACCAGCAGAGAGCACAGGGGCTATGGCTACACCTTC. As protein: CATSREHRGYGYTF. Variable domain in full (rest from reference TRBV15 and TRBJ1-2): DAMVIQNPRYQVTQFGKPVTLSCSQTLNHNVMYWYQQKSSQAPKLLFHYYDKDFNNEADTPDNFQSRRPNTSFCFLDIRSPGLGDTAMYLCATSREHRGYGYTFGSGTRLTVV.

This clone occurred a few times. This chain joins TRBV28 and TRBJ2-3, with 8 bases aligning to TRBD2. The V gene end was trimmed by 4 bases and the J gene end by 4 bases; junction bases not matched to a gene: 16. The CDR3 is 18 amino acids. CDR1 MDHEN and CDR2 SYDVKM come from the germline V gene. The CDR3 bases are TGTGCCAGCAGTTCAGCCTTCGACTTAAGCGGGGGCCCAGATACGCAGTATTTT. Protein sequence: CASSSAFDLSGGPDTQYF. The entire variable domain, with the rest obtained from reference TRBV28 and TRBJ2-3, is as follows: DVKVTQSSRYLVKRTGEKVFLECVQDMDHENMFWYRQDPGLGLRLIYFSYDVKMKEKGDIPEGYSVSREKKERFSLILESASTNQTSMYLCASSSAFDLSGGPDTQYFGPGTRLTVL.